This TCR beta chain was identified in a study of graft-versus-host responses after intestinal transplantation. Overall study context: Multivisceral, liver-intestinal, or isolated intestinal grafts went to recipients. The whole recipient group had anti-thymocyte globulin induction followed by tacrolimus and steroids for two to three years. Study results and caveats: GvH clones surfaced in recipient marrow, some emerging earlier in ileum or blood. Declines in HvG clones occurring early post-transplant were associated with peak circulating GvH clone levels.

Trimming removed 5 bases from V and 4 bases from J; junction bases left unmatched: 12. This CDR3 spans 16 amino acids. Per germline, CDR1 SGHNT and CDR2 YENEEA. Data came from immunoSEQ multiplex PCR; TCRdb stores just in-frame clones and leaves some out. The sample lists about 90,000 clones; approximately 92% were seen once. A note on this clone: Its specificity is not known.

This receptor was obtained from a human donor who was the organ donor for an intestinal transplant. The sequencing used unstimulated CD8+ T cells sorted from spleen or lymph node cells, collected before transplant. The chain carries TRBV11-3 and TRBJ2-7, with TRBD2 matching 9 bases. The CDR3 protein is CASSPRIAGVHYEQYF. CDR3 nucleotide sequence: TGTGCCAGCAGCCCTAGGATAGCGGGGGTCCATTACGAGCAGTACTTC.